The 2 T cell receptor beta chains below come from one sample, sequenced in a study of cytomegalovirus exposure and HLA in healthy donors. Primers for the PCR totalled 60 Vbeta and 13 Jbeta. Using immunoSEQ multiplex PCR, the repertoire was profiled, and TCRdb retains in-frame clones only, with some absent. Of 150,000 to 200,000 clones listed, roughly 78% are singletons. The sample comprised PBMCs. The receptors come from a man aged 35 to 55 in good health and CMV-seropositive.

The V gene is TRBV6-5, the J gene TRBJ2-2; maybe TRBD1 (6 bases). V lost 2 bases and J 6 bases, leaving 16 bases between the germline ends. This CDR3 comprises 16 residues. Germline V gene lookup returns CDR1 MNHEY and CDR2 SVGAGI. CDR3 in DNA: TGTGCCAGCAGTTACAGGCGGACAGTGGGTGCCGGGGAGCTGTTTTTT. Translating gives CASSYRRTVGAGELFF.

The V call is TRBV6-1, the J call TRBJ1-5, with TRBD1 identical over 7 bases. Germline V gene lookup returns CDR1 MNHNS and CDR2 SASEGT. The CDR3 covers 15 residues. Trimming cost V 6 bases and J 2 bases; bases outside gene matches: 7. The CDR3 DNA sequence: TGTGCCAGCAGGTTCCGACAGGGTGGCAATCAGCCCCAGCATTTT. Residues: CASRFRQGGNQPQHF.